Here is one T cell receptor beta chain with its context. The antigen is unknown. The data originate from a study of shared clonotypes between healthy human individuals. Study findings and constraints: Relative to memory subsets, naive subsets generally showed larger estimated richness. Despite large depth, sorted-subset datasets appeared incompletely sequenced. Sampling covered nothing but blood. Tissue TCR repertoires likely differ from those found in blood.

After removal of 5 bases from V and 6 bases from J, the junction contained 11 bases not matched to a gene. Germline CDR1 SEHNR, CDR2 FQNEAQ (reference sequence). The CDR3 is 15 residues long. Produced via immunoSEQ multiplex PCR; TCRdb's table is partial and in-frame only. Here the sample spans fewer than 1 million clones, approximately 96% being singletons. As defined, naive CD8 cells were CD45RO-negative and positively selected for CCR7, with terminally differentiated effector memory CD45RA+ cells excluded. The chain is built from TRBV7-9 and TRBJ2-7; 9 nucleotides match TRBD1. The sequencing sample was made of naive CD8+ T cells sorted from blood. This receptor was taken from a young man in good health. DNA of the CDR3: TGTGCCAGCAGCGCCGCCGGGACAGGGCGTGTCGAGCAGTACTTC. Its translation: CASSAAGTGRVEQYF.